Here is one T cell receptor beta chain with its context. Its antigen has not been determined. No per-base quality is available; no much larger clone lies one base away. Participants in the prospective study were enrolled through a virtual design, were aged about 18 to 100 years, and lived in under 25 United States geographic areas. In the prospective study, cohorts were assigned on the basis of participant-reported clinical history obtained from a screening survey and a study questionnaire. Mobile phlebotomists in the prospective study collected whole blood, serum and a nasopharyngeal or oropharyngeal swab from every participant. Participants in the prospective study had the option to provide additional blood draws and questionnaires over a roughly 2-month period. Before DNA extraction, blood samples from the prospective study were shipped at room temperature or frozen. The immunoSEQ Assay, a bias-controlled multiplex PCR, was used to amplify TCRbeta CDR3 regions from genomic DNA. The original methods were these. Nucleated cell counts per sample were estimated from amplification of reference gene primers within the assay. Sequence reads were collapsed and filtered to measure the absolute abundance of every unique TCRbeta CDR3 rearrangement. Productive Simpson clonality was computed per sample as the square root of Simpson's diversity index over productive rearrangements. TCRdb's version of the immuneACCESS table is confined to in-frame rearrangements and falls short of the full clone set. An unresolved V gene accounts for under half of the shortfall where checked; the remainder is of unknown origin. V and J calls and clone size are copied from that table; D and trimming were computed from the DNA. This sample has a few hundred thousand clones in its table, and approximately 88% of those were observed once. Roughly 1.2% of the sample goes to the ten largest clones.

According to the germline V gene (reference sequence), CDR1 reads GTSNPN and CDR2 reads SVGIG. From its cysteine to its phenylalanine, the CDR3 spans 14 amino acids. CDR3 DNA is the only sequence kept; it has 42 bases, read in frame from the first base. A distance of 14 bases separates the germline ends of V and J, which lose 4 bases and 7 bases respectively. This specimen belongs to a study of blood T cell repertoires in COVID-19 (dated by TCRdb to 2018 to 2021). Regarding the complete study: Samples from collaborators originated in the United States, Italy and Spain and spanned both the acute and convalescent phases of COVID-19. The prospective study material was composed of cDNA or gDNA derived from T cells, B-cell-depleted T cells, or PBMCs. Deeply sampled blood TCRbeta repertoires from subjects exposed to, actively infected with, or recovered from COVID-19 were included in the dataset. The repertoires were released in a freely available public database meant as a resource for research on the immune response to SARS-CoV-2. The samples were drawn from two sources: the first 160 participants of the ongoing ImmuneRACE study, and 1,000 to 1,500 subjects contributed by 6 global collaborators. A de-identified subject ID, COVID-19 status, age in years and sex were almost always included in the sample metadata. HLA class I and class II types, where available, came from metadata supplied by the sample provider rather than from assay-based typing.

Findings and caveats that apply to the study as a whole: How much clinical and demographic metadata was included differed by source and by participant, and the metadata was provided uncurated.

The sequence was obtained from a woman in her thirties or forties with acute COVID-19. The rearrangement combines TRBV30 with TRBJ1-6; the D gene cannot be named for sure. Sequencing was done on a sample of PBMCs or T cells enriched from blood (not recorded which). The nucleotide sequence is TGTGCCTGGAATGAACCGGACTTAAATTCACCCCTCCACTTT. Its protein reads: CAWNEPDLNSPLHF.